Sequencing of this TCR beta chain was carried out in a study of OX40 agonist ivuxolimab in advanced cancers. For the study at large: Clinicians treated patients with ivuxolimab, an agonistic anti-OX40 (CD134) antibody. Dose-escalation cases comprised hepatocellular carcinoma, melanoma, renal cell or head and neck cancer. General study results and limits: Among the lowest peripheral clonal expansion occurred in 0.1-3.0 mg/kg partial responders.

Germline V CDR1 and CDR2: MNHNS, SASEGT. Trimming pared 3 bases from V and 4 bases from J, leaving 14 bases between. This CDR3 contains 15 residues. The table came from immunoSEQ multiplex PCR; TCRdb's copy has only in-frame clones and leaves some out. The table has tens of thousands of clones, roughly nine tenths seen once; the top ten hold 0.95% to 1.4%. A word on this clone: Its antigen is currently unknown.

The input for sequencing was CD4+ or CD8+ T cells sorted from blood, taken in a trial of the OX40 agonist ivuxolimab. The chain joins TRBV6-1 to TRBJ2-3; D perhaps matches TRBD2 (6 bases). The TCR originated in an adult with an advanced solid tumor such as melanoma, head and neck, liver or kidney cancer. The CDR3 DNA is TGTGCCAGCAGTGAGAGGGTCGGGGGAGCAGATACGCAGTATTTT. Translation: CASSERVGGADTQYF.